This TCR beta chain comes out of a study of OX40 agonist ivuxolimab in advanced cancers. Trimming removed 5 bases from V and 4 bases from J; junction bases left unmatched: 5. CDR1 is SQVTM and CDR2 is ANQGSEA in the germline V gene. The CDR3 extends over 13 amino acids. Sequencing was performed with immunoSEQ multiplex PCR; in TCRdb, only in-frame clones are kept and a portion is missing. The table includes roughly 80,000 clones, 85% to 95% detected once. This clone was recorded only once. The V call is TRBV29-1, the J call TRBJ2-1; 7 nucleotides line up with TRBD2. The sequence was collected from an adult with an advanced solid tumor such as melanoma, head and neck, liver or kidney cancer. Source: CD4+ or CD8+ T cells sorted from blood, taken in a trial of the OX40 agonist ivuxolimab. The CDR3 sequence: CSVKPSGYNEQFF. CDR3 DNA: TGCAGCGTTAAGCCTAGCGGTTACAATGAGCAGTTCTTC.